This T cell receptor beta chain came from a study of T cells in Graves' hyperthyroidism and ophthalmopathy. This clonotype was seen a few times. What it binds is not known. General observations from the study: The model predicted ophthalmopathy a median approximately six months before onset. Separation of ophthalmopathy from stable hyperthyroidism was achieved by a 13 V-J model.

RNA transcripts were the template for amplifying TCR beta CDR3 regions. A first-round RT-PCR of the TCR CDR3 used the HTBI primer set. TCRdb analysed the multiplex PCR reads with MiXCR anew, one entry per CDR3 protein. The sample shows approximately 600,000 distinct CDR3 sequences, about 20% of them seen only once. This CDR3 region has 15 residues. The germline V gene has CDR1 DFQATT and CDR2 SNEGSKA (reference sequence). V gave up 3 bases and J gave up 7 bases; unmatched junction bases: 8. The chain couples TRBV20-1 to TRBJ2-1, with 11 bases fitting TRBD2. The sample was blood. This TCR derives from a man aged 25 to 40 with Graves' ophthalmopathy. CDR3 DNA sequence: TGCAGTGCTAGGTCGACTAGCGGGACCTCGAATGAGCAGTTCTTC. This sequence encodes CSARSTSGTSNEQFF.